In this sample, the clone carrying this T cell receptor (beta chain) turned up many times. Its antigen is unidentified. This entry comes from a study of identical twins. Findings and limits, study-wide: The models gave estimates that fell short of the out-of-frame TCR alpha sharing seen in monozygotic twins. Twin-shared out-of-frame alpha sequences were enriched for low generation probability.

CDR3 length: 15 residues. The V and J ends lost 0 bases and 5 bases respectively, with 14 bases between them. CDR1 is DFQATT and CDR2 is SNEGSKA in the germline V gene (reference sequence). MiXCR was run by TCRdb on the 5' RACE reads, yielding one entry per CDR3 protein. This sample carries 500,000 to 550,000 distinct CDR3 sequences, around 20% of them seen once, and the ten largest clones take about 0.91%. These data also formed part of another study, on T cells expressing NK-cell markers. That study reports: In several donors, dominant clonotypes made up about 25-60.1% of CD3+CD56-NKG2C+ cells.

Material: CD4+ T cells sorted from blood. The chain links TRBV20-1 to TRBJ1-5; no definite D call. This TCR was sampled from a woman aged 18 to 35 in good health. The CDR3 DNA follows: TGCAGTGCTAGAGATCTGCGGACTCGGGATCAGCCCCAGCATTTT. Translated: CSARDLRTRDQPQHF.